The entry that follows covers one TCR beta chain sequence. The source of the sample is a study of T cell responses to AZD1222 COVID-19 vaccine. The CDR3 totals 14 residues. Germline assignment: CDR1 SGHDT and CDR2 YYEEEE. V lost 5 bases and J lost 0, with 11 bases in between. Clones were sequenced by immunoSEQ multiplex PCR, and TCRdb holds only the in-frame ones, with some missing. The data show some 190,000 clones, around 87% seen once. This rearrangement joins TRBV5-6 to TRBJ1-1; D perhaps matches TRBD1 (6 bases). This receptor was obtained from an adult in good health. The starting material was peripheral blood, obtained on day 0 of AZD1222 vaccination. This CDR3 is CASRGQPMNTEAFF. In DNA form, the CDR3 reads TGTGCCAGCAGAGGACAGCCAATGAACACTGAAGCTTTCTTT.